One and the same sample provided the 10 T cell receptor beta chains below, sequenced in a study of blood T cell repertoires in COVID-19. Produced via immunoSEQ multiplex PCR; TCRdb's table is partial and in-frame only. Among 150,000 to 200,000 clones listed, around 87% were seen once. Sequenced material: peripheral blood. The receptor set was obtained from a man aged 60 to 69 with COVID-19, enrolled during active disease.

As for this clone: Different DNA sequences within this sample yield the same CDR3. CDR3 bases: TGTGCCAGCAGCCGGCTAGCGGGAGGAGGCGAGACCCAGTACTTC. The encoded protein is CASSRLAGGGETQYF. V and J are TRBV6-6 and TRBJ2-5, with TRBD2 matching over 11 bases. The CDR3 is 15 residues long. The trim removed 6 bases at V and 5 bases at J, leaving 8 bases unmatched. Germline V CDR1 and CDR2: MNHNY, SVGAGI (reference sequence).

The chain combines TRBV29-1 with TRBJ1-1; TRBD1 might be the D (5 bases). In germline, CDR1 is SQVTM, CDR2 ANQGSEA. The CDR3 consists of 11 residues. Deletions cut 4 bases from V and 5 bases from J, with 8 bases between. CDR3 in DNA: TGCAGCGTTGCCCCAGGGACTGAAGCTTTCTTT. Residues: CSVAPGTEAFF.

There are a few counts of this clone. V and J are TRBV5-5 and TRBJ1-5; no firm D call. Germline CDR1 SGHKS, CDR2 YYEKEE (reference sequence). V dropped 0 bases and J dropped 2 bases, with 6 bases sitting between them. This CDR3 is built from 14 residues. CDR3 sequence reads: CASSLAGRNQPQHF. The CDR3 DNA reads TGTGCCAGCAGCTTGGCAGGCCGCAATCAGCCCCAGCATTTT.

This clone was counted between two and nine times. V usage is TRBV9 and J usage is TRBJ1-3; D is unresolved. The V gene lost 7 bases and the J gene lost 0 bases, with 8 bases spanning the gap. CDR3 size: 13 residues. CDR1 is SGDLS and CDR2 is YYNGEE in the germline V gene. The CDR3 spells CASGLSSGNTIYF. In DNA form, the CDR3 reads TGTGCCAGCGGGCTGTCCTCTGGAAACACCATATATTTT.

This sequence joins TRBV6-5 and TRBJ2-7; a possible D gene is TRBD1 (6 bases). The CDR3 spans 13 residues. Per germline, CDR1 MNHEY and CDR2 SVGAGI. The germline V and J ends were trimmed by 6 bases and 4 bases, with 13 bases remaining between them. The CDR3 nucleotides read TGTGCCAGCAGCCGTTCAGGACAGTACGAGCAGTACTTC. It encodes CASSRSGQYEQYF.

The rearrangement joins TRBV9 to TRBJ1-2, with 9 bases that match TRBD1. Germline V lookup: CDR1 SGDLS, CDR2 YYNGEE. The CDR3 is made up of 18 amino acids. V shed 3 bases and J 0 bases; nucleotides not matched to a gene: 12. The CDR3 region has the DNA TGTGCCAGCAGCGAGGGGGCGGGACAGGGCCTACCTAACTATGGCTACACCTTC. Translated: CASSEGAGQGLPNYGYTF.

The CDR3 DNA reads TGTGCCACCAGTGATCATGACTGGCCCCGGGAGCAGTACTTC. Protein product: CATSDHDWPREQYF. The V and J genes are TRBV24-1 and TRBJ2-7; D uncertain. Per germline, CDR1 KGHDR and CDR2 SFDVKD. The V gene lost 3 bases and the J gene lost 7 bases, with 15 bases spanning the gap. The CDR3 covers 14 residues.

J is TRBJ1-2 and V is TRBV27; no firm D call. Germline V gene lookup returns CDR1 MNHEY and CDR2 SMNVEV (reference sequence). V gave up 5 bases and J gave up 0 bases, with 10 bases separating them. The CDR3 is 14 amino acids. The DNA of the CDR3 is TGTGCCAGCAGTATTCACAGAGCTAACTATGGCTACACCTTC. It codes for CASSIHRANYGYTF.

The chain uses TRBV7-2 and TRBJ2-7; maybe TRBD1 (7 bases). There are 15 residues in the CDR3. Germline CDR1 and CDR2: SGHTA and FQGNSA. V was trimmed by 1 base and J by 0 bases, leaving 10 bases between them. The CDR3 here is CASSLDQGGSYEQYF. DNA of the CDR3: TGTGCCAGCAGCTTAGATCAGGGGGGCTCCTACGAGCAGTACTTC.

The chain employs TRBV19 and TRBJ1-5; tentative D call: TRBD1 (5 bases). Germline CDR1 LNHDA, CDR2 SQIVND (reference sequence). The CDR3 has 16 amino acids. V gave up 6 bases and J gave up 5 bases, with 20 bases separating them. The CDR3 nucleotides read TGTGCCAGTAGGCTCTCTGTGGGGCGAGGTGATCAGCCCCAGCATTTT. Translation: CASRLSVGRGDQPQHF. The full variable domain, completed using reference TRBV19 and TRBJ1-5, is DGGITQSPKYLFRKEGQNVTLSCEQNLNHDAMYWYRQDPGQGLRLIYYSQIVNDFQKGDIAEGYSVSREKKESFPLTVTSAQKNPTAFYLCASRLSVGRGDQPQHFGDGTRLSIL.